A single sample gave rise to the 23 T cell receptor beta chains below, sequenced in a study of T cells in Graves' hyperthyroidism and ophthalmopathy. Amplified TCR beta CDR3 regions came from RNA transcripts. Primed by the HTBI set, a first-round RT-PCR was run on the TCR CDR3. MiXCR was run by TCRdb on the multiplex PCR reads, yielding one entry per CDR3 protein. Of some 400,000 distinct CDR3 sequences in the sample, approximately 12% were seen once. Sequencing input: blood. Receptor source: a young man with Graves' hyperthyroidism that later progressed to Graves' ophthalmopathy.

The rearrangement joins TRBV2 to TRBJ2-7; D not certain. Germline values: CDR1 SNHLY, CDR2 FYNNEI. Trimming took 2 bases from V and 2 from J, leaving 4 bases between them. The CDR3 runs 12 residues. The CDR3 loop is CASSEMAYEQYF. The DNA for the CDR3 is TGTGCCAGCAGTGAAATGGCCTACGAGCAGTACTTC.

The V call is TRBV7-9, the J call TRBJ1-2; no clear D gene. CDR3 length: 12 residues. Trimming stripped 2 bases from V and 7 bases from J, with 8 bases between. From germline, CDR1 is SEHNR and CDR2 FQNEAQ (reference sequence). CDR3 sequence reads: CASSLKGFGYTF. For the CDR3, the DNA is TGTGCCAGCAGCTTAAAAGGTTTTGGCTACACCTTC.

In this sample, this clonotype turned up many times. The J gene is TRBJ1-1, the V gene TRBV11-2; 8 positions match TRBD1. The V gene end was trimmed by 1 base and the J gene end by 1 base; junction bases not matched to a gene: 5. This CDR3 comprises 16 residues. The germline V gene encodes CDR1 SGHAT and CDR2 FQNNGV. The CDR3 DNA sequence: TGTGCCAGCAGCTTAGCGGGGACAGGTCCGAACACTGAAGCTTTCTTT. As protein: CASSLAGTGPNTEAFF.

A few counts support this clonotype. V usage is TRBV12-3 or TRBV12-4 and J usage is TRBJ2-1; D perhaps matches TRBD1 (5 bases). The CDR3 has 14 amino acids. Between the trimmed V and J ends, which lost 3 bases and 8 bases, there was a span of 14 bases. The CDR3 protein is CASSLDIGVDEQFF. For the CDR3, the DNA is TGTGCCAGCAGTTTGGACATAGGGGTCGATGAGCAGTTCTTC.

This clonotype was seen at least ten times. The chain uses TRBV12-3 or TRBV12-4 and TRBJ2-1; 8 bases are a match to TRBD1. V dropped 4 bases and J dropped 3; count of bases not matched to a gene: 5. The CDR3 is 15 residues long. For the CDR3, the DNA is TGTGCCAGCAGTTCCCAGGGGGCCCGCTACAATGAGCAGTTCTTC. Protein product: CASSSQGARYNEQFF.

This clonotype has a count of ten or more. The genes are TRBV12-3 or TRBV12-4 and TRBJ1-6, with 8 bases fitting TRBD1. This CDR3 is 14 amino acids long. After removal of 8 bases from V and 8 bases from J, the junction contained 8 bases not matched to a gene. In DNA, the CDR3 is TGTGCCAGCGCAGGGGGCGCGGGGGATTCACCCCTCCACTTT. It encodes CASAGGAGDSPLHF.

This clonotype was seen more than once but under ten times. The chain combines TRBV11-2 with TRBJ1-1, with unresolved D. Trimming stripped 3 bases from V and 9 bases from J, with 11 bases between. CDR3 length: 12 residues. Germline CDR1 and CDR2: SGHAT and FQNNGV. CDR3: CASSFPGGKAFF. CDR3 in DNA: TGTGCCAGCAGCTTTCCAGGAGGTAAAGCTTTCTTT. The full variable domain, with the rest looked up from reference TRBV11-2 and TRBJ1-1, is EAGVAQSPRYKIIEKRQSVAFWCNPISGHATLYWYQQILGQGPKLLIQFQNNGVVDDSQLPKDRFSAERLKGVDSTLKIQPAKLEDSAVYLCASSFPGGKAFFGQGTRLTVV.

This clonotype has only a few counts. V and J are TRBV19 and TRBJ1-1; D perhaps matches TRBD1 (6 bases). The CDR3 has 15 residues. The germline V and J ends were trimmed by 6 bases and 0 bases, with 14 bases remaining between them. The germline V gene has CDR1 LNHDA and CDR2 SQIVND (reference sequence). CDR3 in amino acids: CASRRMGAMNTEAFF. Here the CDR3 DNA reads TGTGCCAGTAGGCGGATGGGGGCGATGAACACTGAAGCTTTCTTT.

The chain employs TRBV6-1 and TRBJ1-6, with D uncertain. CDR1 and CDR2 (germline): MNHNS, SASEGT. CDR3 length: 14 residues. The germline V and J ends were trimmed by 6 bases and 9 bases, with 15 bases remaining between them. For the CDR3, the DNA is TGTGCCAGCAGCCTCGGACGGAGCGTTTCACCCCTCCACTTT. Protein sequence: CASSLGRSVSPLHF.

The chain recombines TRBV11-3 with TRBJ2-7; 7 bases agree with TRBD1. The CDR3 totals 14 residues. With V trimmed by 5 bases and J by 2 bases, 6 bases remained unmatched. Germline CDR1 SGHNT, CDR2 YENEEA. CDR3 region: CASSHWDRAYEQYF. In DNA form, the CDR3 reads TGTGCCAGCAGCCACTGGGACAGAGCCTACGAGCAGTACTTC.

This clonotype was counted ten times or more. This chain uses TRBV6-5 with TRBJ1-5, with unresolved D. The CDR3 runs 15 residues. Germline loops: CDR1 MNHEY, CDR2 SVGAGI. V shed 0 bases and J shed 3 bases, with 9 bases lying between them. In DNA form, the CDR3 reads TGTGCCAGCAGTTACTCGAATGGACCCAATCAGCCCCAGCATTTT. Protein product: CASSYSNGPNQPQHF.

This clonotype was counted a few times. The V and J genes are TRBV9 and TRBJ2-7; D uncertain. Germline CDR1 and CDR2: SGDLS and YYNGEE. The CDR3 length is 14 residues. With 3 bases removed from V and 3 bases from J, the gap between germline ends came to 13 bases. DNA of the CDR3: TGTGCCAGCAGCGGGGCAGTACCAGGCTACGAGCAGTACTTC. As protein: CASSGAVPGYEQYF.

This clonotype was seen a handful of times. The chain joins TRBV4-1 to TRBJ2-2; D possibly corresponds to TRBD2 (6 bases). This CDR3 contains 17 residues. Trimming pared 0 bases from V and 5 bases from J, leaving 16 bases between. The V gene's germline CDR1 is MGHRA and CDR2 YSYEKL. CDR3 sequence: CASSQDLGTSLTGELFF. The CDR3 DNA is TGCGCCAGCAGCCAAGACCTCGGGACTTCTCTTACCGGGGAGCTGTTTTTT.

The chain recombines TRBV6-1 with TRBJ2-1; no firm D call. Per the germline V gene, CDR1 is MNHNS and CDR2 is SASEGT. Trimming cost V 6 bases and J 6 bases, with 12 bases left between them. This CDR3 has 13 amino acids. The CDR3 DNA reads TGTGCCAGCAGCCCCCGGACCTCCAATGAGCAGTTCTTC. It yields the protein CASSPRTSNEQFF.

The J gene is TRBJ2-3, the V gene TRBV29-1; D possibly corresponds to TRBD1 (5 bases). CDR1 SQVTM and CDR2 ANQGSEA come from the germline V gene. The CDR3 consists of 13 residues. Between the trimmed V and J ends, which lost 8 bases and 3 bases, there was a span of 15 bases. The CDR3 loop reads CSPRAAVTDTQYF. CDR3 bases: TGCAGCCCCAGGGCCGCAGTTACAGATACGCAGTATTTT.

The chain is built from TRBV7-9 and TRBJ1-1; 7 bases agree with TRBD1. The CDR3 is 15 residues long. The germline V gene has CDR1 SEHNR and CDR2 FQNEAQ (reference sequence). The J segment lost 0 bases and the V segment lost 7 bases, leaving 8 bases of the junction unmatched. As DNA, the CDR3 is TGTGCCAGCACCGATCTGACAGGGATGAACACTGAAGCTTTCTTT. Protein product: CASTDLTGMNTEAFF.

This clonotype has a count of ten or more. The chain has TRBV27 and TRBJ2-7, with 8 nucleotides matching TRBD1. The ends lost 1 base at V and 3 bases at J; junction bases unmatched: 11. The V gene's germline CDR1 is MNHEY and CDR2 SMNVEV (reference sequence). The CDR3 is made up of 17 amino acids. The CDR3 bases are TGTGCCAGCAGTTTATTAGCCCCGGGACAGGCCTTCTACGAGCAGTACTTC. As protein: CASSLLAPGQAFYEQYF.

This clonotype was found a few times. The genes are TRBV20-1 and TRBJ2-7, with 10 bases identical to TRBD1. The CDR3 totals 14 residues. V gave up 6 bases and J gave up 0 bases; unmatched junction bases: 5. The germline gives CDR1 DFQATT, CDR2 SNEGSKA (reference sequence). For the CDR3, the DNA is TGCAGTGCCAAAGACAGGGGGCTCTCCTACGAGCAGTACTTC. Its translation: CSAKDRGLSYEQYF.

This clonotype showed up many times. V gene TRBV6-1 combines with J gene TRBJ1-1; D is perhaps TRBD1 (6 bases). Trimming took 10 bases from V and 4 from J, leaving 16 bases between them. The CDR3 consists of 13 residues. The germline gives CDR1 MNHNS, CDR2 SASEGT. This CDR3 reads CAITGPRFTEAFF. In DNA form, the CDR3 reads TGTGCCATCACAGGGCCCCGGTTCACTGAAGCTTTCTTT.

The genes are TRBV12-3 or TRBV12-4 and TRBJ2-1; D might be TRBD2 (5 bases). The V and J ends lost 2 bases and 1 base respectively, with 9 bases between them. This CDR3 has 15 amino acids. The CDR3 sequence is CASSLMSGSYNEQFF. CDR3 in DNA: TGTGCCAGCAGTTTAATGTCGGGGTCCTACAATGAGCAGTTCTTC.

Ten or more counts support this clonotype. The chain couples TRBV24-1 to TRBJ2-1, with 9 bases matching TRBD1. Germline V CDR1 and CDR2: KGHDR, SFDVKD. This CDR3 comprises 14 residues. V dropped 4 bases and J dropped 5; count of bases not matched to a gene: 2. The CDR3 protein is CATSEGTGNNEQFF. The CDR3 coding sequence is TGTGCCACCAGTGAAGGGACAGGGAACAATGAGCAGTTCTTC.

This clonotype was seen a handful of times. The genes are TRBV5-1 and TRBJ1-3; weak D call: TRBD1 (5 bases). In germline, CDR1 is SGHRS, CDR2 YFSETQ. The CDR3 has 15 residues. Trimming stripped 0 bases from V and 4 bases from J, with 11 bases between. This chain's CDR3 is CASSLGGTVGNTIYF. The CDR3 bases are TGCGCCAGCAGCTTGGGAGGGACGGTCGGAAACACCATATATTTT.

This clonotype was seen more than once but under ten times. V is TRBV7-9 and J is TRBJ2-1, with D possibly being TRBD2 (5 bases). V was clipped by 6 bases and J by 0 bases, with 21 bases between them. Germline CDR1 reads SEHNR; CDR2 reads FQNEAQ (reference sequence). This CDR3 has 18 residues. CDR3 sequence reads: CASRPPLPGRSSYNEQFF. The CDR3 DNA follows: TGTGCCAGCAGACCCCCCCTACCGGGGAGAAGCTCCTACAATGAGCAGTTCTTC.